Listed below are T cell receptor beta chains from one sample, sequenced in a study of cytomegalovirus exposure and HLA in healthy donors. Profiling relied on immunoSEQ multiplex PCR, and the TCRdb table lists in-frame clones only, not all of them. The table has under 130,000 clones, around 70% seen once. The material sequenced was PBMCs. Receptors originate from a middle-aged man in good health and CMV-seropositive. CDR3s include the opening cysteine and the closing phenylalanine or tryptophan. A D gene is named only where the DNA matches it firmly. Clone size appears in some rows only: once, few, many, or a class for an expanded clone.

>TRBJ1-1|TRBV23-1|NA|NA
TGCGCCAGCAGTCAATCCCTCGGGGATACGACTGAAGCTTTCTTT
CASSQSLGDTTEAFF
>TRBJ2-1|TRBV5-1|NA|NA
TGCGCCAGCAGCTTGTTACGGGATGAGCAGTTCTTC
CASSLLRDEQFF
>TRBJ2-1|TRBV30|NA|NA
TGTGCCTCTGGGACTTCCGATGAGCAGTTCTTC
CASGTSDEQFF
>TRBJ1-2|TRBV5-6|TRBD1|NA
TGTGCCAGCAGCTTTCGCGGACAGGGGTCGTATGGCTACACCTTC
CASSFRGQGSYGYTF
>TRBJ1-1|TRBV6-5|NA|few
TGTGCCAGCAGTTACGGGGGGGGCCTTGAAGCTTTCTTT
CASSYGGGLEAFF
>TRBJ1-5|TRBV6-6|NA|NA
TGTGCCAGCAGTTTTGACATTCAGCCCCAGCATTTT
CASSFDIQPQHF
>TRBJ2-7|TRBV7-2|TRBD1|few
TGTGCCAGCAGCTGGGACAGTTACGAGCAGTACTTC
CASSWDSYEQYF
>TRBJ2-1|TRBV13|TRBD2|NA
TGTGCCAGCAGCTCGAGAGACGTAGCGGGGGACTCCTACAATGAGCAGTTCTTC
CASSSRDVAGDSYNEQFF
>TRBJ2-7|TRBV5-6|NA|NA
TGTGCCAGCAGCTTTGACAATTACGAGCAGTACTTC
CASSFDNYEQYF
>TRBJ1-2|TRBV7-9|NA|few
TGTGCCAGCAGCTTAATAAACGGAGATGGCTACACCTTC
CASSLINGDGYTF
>TRBJ2-5|TRBV6-5|TRBD2|NA
TGTGCAACGGGGGCGGGAGGAGAGACCCAGTACTTC
CATGAGGETQYF
>TRBJ2-7|TRBV5-1|TRBD2|NA
TGCGCCAGCAGAGTAACTAGCGGCTACGAGCAGTACTTC
CASRVTSGYEQYF
>TRBJ2-1|TRBV30|NA|NA
TGTGCCTGGGACGCCCTAGGTAAGGATGAGCAGTTCTTC
CAWDALGKDEQFF
>TRBJ2-7|TRBV11-1|NA|NA
TGTGCCAGCAGCCTAATGGACTCATTCTACGAGCAGTACTTC
CASSLMDSFYEQYF
>TRBJ2-3|TRBV10-3|TRBD1|NA
TGTGCCATCAGTGAGATTCGATTGGGACAGGGGTCCTTCACAGATACGCAGTATTTT
CAISEIRLGQGSFTDTQYF
>TRBJ2-3|TRBV11-2|TRBD1|few
TGTGCCAGCAGCGGGGCCGGGACAGTTCACACAGATACGCAGTATTTT
CASSGAGTVHTDTQYF
>TRBJ2-5|TRBV30|NA|NA
TGTGCCTGGAGTGTAATCCGCCAAGAGACCCAGTACTTC
CAWSVIRQETQYF
>TRBJ2-1|TRBV7-9|TRBD2|NA
TGTGCCAGCAGCTACATTAGGACTAGCGGTAATGAGCAGTTCTTC
CASSYIRTSGNEQFF
>TRBJ1-1|TRBV5-4|NA|NA
TGTGCCAGCATGGGCCTGAAGGACACTGAAGCTTTCTTT
CASMGLKDTEAFF
>TRBJ2-5|TRBV7-9|NA|few
TGTGCCAGCAGCTCGACAGGGGAGGGTCAAGAGACCCAGTACTTC
CASSSTGEGQETQYF
>TRBJ2-3|TRBV4-3|TRBD2|few
TGCGCCAGCAGCCAAGGAGAAGACAGGACTAGCGGGCGCATGGATACGCAGTATTTT
CASSQGEDRTSGRMDTQYF
>TRBJ2-2|TRBV12-5|TRBD1|NA
TGTGCTAGTGGAGCCGGGACAGACACCGGGGAGCTGTTTTTT
CASGAGTDTGELFF
>TRBJ1-1|TRBV6-5|NA|once
TGTGCCAGCAGTTATAAGGGAGCCGGGGACACTGAAGCTTTCTTT
CASSYKGAGDTEAFF
>TRBJ1-4|TRBV2|NA|NA
TGTGCCAGCACCCCGGGGGGGCCGACAATGAAAAAACTGTTTTTT
CASTPGGPTMKKLFF
>TRBJ2-7|TRBV27|NA|NA
TGTGCCAGCAGGCTTCCAGGGTCCCACGAGCAGTACTTC
CASRLPGSHEQYF
>TRBJ1-2|TRBV29-1|TRBD1|NA
TGCAGCGTCCTGACAGGGGAAAATGGCTACACCTTC
CSVLTGENGYTF
>TRBJ2-3|TRBV29-1|TRBD1|NA
TGCAGCGGATCACAGGGGGCCCAGGCAGATACGCAGTATTTT
CSGSQGAQADTQYF
>TRBJ2-5|TRBV5-1|NA|NA
TGCGCCAGCAGCGCTTACCAAGGGGAACAAGAGACCCAGTACTTC
CASSAYQGEQETQYF
>TRBJ2-2|TRBV14|TRBD2|NA
TGTGCCAGCAGCTCTATAGCGGGAGCCAACACCGGGGAGCTGTTTTTT
CASSSIAGANTGELFF
>TRBJ1-1|TRBV19|NA|NA
TGTGCCAGTAGTATAGGGCAGGGGAACACTGAAGCTTTCTTT
CASSIGQGNTEAFF
>TRBJ2-3|TRBV13|TRBD2|NA
TGTGCCAGCAGCTCGAGGACTAGCGGCACAGATACGCAGTATTTT
CASSSRTSGTDTQYF
>TRBJ2-1|TRBV4-1|TRBD2|NA
TGCGCCAGCAGCCGCGCTGGACTAGCGGGGAATGAGCAGTTCTTC
CASSRAGLAGNEQFF
>TRBJ2-7|TRBV7-9|NA|NA
TGTGCCAGCAGCAAAGACAGTGCCGAGCAGTACTTC
CASSKDSAEQYF
>TRBJ2-3|TRBV7-9|TRBD2|few
TGTGCCAGCAGCCCAACTTTAGCGGGGGGCACAGATACGCAGTATTTT
CASSPTLAGGTDTQYF
>TRBJ2-4|TRBV28|TRBD1|NA
TGTGCAACCTCAGGGACAGGGGGCATGAGCATTCAGTACTTC
CATSGTGGMSIQYF
>TRBJ2-2|TRBV7-6|NA|once
TGTGCCAGCAGCTTAGAAGGTCGAGCGGGCACCGGGGAGCTGTTTTTT
CASSLEGRAGTGELFF
>TRBJ1-1|TRBV29-1|TRBD1|NA
TGCAGCGCCAGACAGGGCGTAACTGAAGCTTTCTTT
CSARQGVTEAFF
>TRBJ1-1|TRBV9|TRBD1|NA
TGTGCCAGCAGCGCGAACAGACAGGGGGCGGAGGACACTGAAGCTTTCTTT
CASSANRQGAEDTEAFF
>TRBJ2-5|TRBV5-1|TRBD2|NA
TGCGCCAGCAGCTCTTGGACTAGCGGGAGCGCGACCCAGTACTTC
CASSSWTSGSATQYF
>TRBJ1-1|TRBV7-3|NA|NA
TGTGCCAGCAGCTTAACGGCCCAACATTTGACTGAAGCTTTCTTT
CASSLTAQHLTEAFF
>TRBJ2-7|TRBV21-1|NA|NA
TGTGCCAGCAGCAAATCCCCGGGGGACAGGAGCTTCTCCTACGAGCAGTACTTC
CASSKSPGDRSFSYEQYF
>TRBJ1-5|TRBV7-6|TRBD1|NA
TGTGCCAGCAGCCCTTCGACAGGGGGCGGTCAGCCCCAGCATTTT
CASSPSTGGGQPQHF
>TRBJ1-3|TRBV25-1|NA|once
TGTGCCAGCAGTGATAGTGCAGGCCCCTCTGGAAACACCATATATTTT
CASSDSAGPSGNTIYF
>TRBJ2-2|TRBV5-1|NA|NA
TGCGCCAGCAGCTATACTAGCTCCAGCGGGGAGCTGTTTTTT
CASSYTSSSGELFF
>TRBJ2-3|TRBV7-9|NA|NA
TGTGCCAGCAGCCCTTACTTCGGGGACACAGATACGCAGTATTTT
CASSPYFGDTDTQYF
>TRBJ1-2|TRBV6-6|NA|NA
TGTGCCAGCAGTTACTTGGGGGGGGGAGGAGGCTACACCTTC
CASSYLGGGGGYTF
>TRBJ2-7|TRBV14|TRBD2|NA
TGTGCCAGCGCCGGGACTAAACCCTACGAGCAGTACTTC
CASAGTKPYEQYF
>TRBJ2-3|TRBV6-1|TRBD1|NA
TGTGCCAGCAGTGTTCCATCGTTCGGGACAGGAAAGTATACGCAGTATTTT
CASSVPSFGTGKYTQYF
>TRBJ2-7|TRBV7-2|NA|NA
TGTGCCAGCAGCTTACTACAGGTCCCAACCTACGAGCAGTACTTC
CASSLLQVPTYEQYF
>TRBJ1-4|TRBV4-3|TRBD1|NA
TGCGCCAGCAGCCAAGCCCCTTGGGACAGGGGAAATGAAAAACTGTTTTTT
CASSQAPWDRGNEKLFF
>TRBJ1-2|TRBV5-1|TRBD1|NA
TGCGCCAGCAGTATGACAGGGGAAGACTATGGCTACACCTTC
CASSMTGEDYGYTF
>TRBJ1-2|TRBV11-2|NA|NA
TGTGCCAGCACCCTTAGAGCAGGGGAGGGCTACACCTTC
CASTLRAGEGYTF
>TRBJ1-4|TRBV7-2|NA|NA
TGTGCCAGCAGGCCCGCGGGGCAATTCGGGGAAAAACTGTTTTTT
CASRPAGQFGEKLFF
>TRBJ1-3|TRBV30|NA|NA
TGTGCCTGGAGTCCCAGTAGGGGCGCTGGAAACACCATATATTTT
CAWSPSRGAGNTIYF
>TRBJ2-7|TRBV28|NA|NA
TGTGCCAGCAGTTCCTCCTTATCACTACCCGAGCAGTACTTC
CASSSSLSLPEQYF